A single T cell receptor (beta chain) is shown here with its context. Its antigen is as yet unknown. This table comes from immunoSEQ multiplex PCR, and its TCRdb copy is limited to in-frame clones, with some not included. The sample shows roughly 80,000 clones, 93% of them seen only once. The data were obtained in a study of OX40 agonist ivuxolimab in advanced cancers. General study findings and limits: Both CD4+ and CD8+ T cell populations in blood had undergone clonal expansion by week 6 at 0.1 to 3.0 mg/kg.

Cycle 7 day 1, cycle 4 day 1, and baseline were the timepoints at which blood was sampled. Germline V gene sequence: CDR1 LNHDA, CDR2 SQIVND (reference sequence). V was clipped by 6 bases and J by 2 bases, with 8 bases between them. This CDR3 has 12 amino acids. The V call is TRBV19, the J call TRBJ2-7, with a weak D call TRBD1 (5 bases). This material consisted of CD4+ or CD8+ T cells sorted from blood, taken in a trial of the OX40 agonist ivuxolimab. This receptor was obtained from an adult with an advanced solid tumor such as melanoma, head and neck, liver or kidney cancer. CDR3 DNA sequence: TGTGCCAGTAGCGGACACCCCTACGAGCAGTACTTC. The encoded protein is CASSGHPYEQYF.